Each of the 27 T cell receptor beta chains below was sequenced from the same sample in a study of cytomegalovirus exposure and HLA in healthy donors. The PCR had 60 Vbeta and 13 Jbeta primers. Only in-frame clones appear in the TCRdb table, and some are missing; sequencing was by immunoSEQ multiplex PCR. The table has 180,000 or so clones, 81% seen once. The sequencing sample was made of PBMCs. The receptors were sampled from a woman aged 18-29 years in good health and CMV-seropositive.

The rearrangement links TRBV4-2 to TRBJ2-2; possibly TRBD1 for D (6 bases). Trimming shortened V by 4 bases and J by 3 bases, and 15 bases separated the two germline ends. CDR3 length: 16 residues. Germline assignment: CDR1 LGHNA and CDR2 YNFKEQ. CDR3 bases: TGTGCCAGCAGCCCCAGGGGTAATAGGGACACCGGGGAGCTGTTTTTT. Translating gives CASSPRGNRDTGELFF.

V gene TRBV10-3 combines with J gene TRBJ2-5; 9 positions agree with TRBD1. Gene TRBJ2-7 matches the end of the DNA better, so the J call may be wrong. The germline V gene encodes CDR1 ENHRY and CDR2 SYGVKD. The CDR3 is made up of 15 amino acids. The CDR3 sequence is CAISEPGQGLSEQYF. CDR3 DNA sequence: TGTGCCATCAGTGAACCGGGACAGGGACTGTCCGAGCAGTACTTC.

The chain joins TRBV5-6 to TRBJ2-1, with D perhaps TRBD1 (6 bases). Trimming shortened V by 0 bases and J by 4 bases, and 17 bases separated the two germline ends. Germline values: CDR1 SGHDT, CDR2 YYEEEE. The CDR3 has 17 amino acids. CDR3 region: CASSLAVGTFVYNEQFF. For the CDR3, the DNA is TGTGCCAGCAGCTTGGCCGTCGGGACATTCGTTTACAATGAGCAGTTCTTC.

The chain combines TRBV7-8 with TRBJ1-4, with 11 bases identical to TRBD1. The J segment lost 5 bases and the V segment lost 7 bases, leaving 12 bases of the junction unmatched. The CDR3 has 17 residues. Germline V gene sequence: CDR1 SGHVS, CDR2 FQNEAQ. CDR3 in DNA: TGTGCCAGCAACTCCGGGACAGGGGGAAACTTAAATGAAAAACTGTTTTTT. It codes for CASNSGTGGNLNEKLFF. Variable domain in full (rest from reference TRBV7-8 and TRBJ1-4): GAGVSQSPRYKVAKRGQDVALRCDPISGHVSLFWYQQALGQGPEFLTYFQNEAQLDKSGLPSDRFFAERPEGSVSTLKIQRTQQEDSAVYLCASNSGTGGNLNEKLFFGSGTQLSVL.

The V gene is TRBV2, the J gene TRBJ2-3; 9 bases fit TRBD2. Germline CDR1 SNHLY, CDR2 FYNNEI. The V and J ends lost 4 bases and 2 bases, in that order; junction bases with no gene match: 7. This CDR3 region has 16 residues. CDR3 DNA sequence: TGTGCCAGCAGTGGTTTGGGCGGGGGGGCCACAGATACGCAGTATTTT. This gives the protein CASSGLGGGATDTQYF. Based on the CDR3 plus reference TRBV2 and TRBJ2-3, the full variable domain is EPEVTQTPSHQVTQMGQEVILRCVPISNHLYFYWYRQILGQKVEFLVSFYNNEISEKSEIFDDQFSVERPDGSNFTLKIRSTKLEDSAMYFCASSGLGGGATDTQYFGPGTRLTVL.

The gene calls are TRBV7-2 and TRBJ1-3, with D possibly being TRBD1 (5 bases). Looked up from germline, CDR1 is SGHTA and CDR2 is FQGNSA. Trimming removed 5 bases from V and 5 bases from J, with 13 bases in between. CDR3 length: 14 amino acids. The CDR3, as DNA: TGTGCCAGCAGCCAAAGGACATCCAGAAACACCATATATTTT. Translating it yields CASSQRTSRNTIYF.

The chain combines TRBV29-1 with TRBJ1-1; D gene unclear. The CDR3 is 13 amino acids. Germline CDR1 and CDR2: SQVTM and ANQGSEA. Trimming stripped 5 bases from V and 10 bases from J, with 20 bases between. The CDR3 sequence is CSVLAPTRLAAFF. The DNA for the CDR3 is TGCAGCGTTCTAGCCCCTACACGACTTGCAGCTTTCTTT.

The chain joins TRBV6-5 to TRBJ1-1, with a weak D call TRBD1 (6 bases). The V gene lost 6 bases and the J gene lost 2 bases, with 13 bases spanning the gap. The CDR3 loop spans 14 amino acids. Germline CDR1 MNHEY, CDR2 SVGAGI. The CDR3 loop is CASSFSQGNTEAFF. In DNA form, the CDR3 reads TGTGCCAGCAGCTTTTCACAGGGAAACACTGAAGCTTTCTTT.

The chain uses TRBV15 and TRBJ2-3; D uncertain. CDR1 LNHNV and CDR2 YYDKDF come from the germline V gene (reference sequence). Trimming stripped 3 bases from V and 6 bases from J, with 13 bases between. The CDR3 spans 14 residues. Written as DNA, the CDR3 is TGTGCCACCAGCAGTCCCCTTAGTTGGGATACGCAGTATTTT. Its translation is CATSSPLSWDTQYF. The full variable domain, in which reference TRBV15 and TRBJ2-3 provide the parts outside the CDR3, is DAMVIQNPRYQVTQFGKPVTLSCSQTLNHNVMYWYQQKSSQAPKLLFHYYDKDFNNEADTPDNFQSRRPNTSFCFLDIRSPGLGDTAMYLCATSSPLSWDTQYFGPGTRLTVL.

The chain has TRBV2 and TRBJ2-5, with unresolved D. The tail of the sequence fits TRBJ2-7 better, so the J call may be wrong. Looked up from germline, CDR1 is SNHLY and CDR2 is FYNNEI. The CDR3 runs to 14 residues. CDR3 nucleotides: TGTGCCAGCAGACTAACGGCTCAACCCTACGAGCAGTACTTC. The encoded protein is CASRLTAQPYEQYF.

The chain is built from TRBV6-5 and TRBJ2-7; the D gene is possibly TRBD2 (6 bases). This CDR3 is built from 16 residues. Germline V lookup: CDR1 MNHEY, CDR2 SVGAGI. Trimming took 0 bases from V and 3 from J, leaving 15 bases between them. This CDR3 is CASSYSWRGNVYEQYF. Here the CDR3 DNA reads TGTGCCAGCAGTTACTCCTGGCGGGGAAACGTCTACGAGCAGTACTTC.

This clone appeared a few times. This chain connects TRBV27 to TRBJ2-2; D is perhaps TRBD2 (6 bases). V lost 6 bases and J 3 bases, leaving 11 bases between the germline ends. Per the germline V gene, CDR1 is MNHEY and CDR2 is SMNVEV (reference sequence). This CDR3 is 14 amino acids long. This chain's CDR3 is CASSTSLYTGELFF. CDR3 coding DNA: TGTGCCAGCAGCACTAGCCTATACACCGGGGAGCTGTTTTTT.

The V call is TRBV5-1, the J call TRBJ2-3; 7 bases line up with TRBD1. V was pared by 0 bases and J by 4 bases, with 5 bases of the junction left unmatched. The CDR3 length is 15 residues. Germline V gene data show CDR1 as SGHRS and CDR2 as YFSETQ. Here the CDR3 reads CASSLGQGSPDTQYF. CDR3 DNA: TGCGCCAGCAGCTTGGGACAGGGTTCCCCAGATACGCAGTATTTT.

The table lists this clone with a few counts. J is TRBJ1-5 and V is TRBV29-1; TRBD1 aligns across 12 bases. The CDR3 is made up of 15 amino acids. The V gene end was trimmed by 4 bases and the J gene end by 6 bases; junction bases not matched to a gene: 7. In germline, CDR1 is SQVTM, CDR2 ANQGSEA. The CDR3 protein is CSVVPGQGAVQPQHF. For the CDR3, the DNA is TGCAGCGTTGTCCCGGGACAGGGGGCTGTTCAGCCCCAGCATTTT.

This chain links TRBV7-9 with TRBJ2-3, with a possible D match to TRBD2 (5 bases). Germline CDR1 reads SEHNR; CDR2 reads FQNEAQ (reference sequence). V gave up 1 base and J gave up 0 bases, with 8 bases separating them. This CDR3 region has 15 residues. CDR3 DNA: TGTGCCAGCAGCTTAGGGAGGTTCAGCACAGATACGCAGTATTTT. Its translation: CASSLGRFSTDTQYF.

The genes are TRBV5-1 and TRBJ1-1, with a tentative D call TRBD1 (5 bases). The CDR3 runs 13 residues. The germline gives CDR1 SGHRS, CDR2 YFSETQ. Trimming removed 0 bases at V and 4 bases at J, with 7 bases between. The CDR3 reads CASSLDDSTEAFF. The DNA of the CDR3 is TGCGCCAGCAGCTTGGATGACAGCACTGAAGCTTTCTTT. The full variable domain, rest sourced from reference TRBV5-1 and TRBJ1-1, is KAGVTQTPRYLIKTRGQQVTLSCSPISGHRSVSWYQQTPGQGLQFLFEYFSETQRNKGNFPGRFSGRQFSNSRSEMNVSTLELGDSALYLCASSLDDSTEAFFGQGTRLTVV.

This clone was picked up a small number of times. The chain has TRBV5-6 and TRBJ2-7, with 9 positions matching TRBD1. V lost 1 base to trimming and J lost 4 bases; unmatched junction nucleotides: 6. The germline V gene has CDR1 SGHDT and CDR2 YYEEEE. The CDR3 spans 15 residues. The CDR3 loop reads CASSLRGQGRYEQYF. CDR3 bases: TGTGCCAGCAGCTTGCGAGGACAGGGGAGATACGAGCAGTACTTC. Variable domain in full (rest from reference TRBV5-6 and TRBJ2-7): DAGVTQSPTHLIKTRGQQVTLRCSPKSGHDTVSWYQQALGQGPQFIFQYYEEEERQRGNFPDRFSGHQFPNYSSELNVNALLLGDSALYLCASSLRGQGRYEQYFGPGTRLTVT.

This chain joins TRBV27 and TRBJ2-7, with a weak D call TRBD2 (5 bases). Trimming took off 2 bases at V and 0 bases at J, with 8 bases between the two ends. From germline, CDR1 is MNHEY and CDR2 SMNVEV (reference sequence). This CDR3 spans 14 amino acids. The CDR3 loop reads CASSLERNSYEQYF. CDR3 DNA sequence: TGTGCCAGCAGTTTAGAGCGGAACTCCTACGAGCAGTACTTC.

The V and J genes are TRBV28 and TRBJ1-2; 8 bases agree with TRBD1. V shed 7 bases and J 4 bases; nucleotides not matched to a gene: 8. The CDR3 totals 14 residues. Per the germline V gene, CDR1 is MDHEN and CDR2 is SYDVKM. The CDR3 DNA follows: TGTGCCAGCACCCCTGCGACAGGGGTCTATGGCTACACCTTC. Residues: CASTPATGVYGYTF.

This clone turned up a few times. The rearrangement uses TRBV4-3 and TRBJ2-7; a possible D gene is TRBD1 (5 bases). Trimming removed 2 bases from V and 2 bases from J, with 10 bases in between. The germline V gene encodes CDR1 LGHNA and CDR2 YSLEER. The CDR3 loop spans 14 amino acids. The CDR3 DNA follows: TGCGCCAGCAGCCAAACACAGGATACCTACGAGCAGTACTTC. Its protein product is CASSQTQDTYEQYF.

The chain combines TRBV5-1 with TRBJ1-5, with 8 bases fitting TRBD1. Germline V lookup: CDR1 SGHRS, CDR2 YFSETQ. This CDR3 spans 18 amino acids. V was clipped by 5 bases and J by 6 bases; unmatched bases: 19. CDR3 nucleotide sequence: TGCGCCAGCAGTCGTAGTTTGGGCTCGGATGGACAGGGTCAGCCCCAGCATTTT. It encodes CASSRSLGSDGQGQPQHF.

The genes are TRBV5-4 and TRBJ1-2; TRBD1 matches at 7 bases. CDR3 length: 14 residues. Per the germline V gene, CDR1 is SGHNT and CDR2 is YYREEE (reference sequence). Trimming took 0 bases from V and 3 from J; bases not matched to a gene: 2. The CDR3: CASSLGQGDYGYTF. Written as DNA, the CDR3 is TGTGCCAGCAGCTTGGGACAGGGCGACTATGGCTACACCTTC.

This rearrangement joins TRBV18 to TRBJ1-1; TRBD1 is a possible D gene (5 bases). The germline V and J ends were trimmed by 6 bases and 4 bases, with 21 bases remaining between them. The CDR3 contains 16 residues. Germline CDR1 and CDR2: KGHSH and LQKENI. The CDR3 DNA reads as TGTGCCAGCTCCCTACGCGAGGCGATTAGGGGCACTGAAGCTTTCTTT. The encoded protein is CASSLREAIRGTEAFF.

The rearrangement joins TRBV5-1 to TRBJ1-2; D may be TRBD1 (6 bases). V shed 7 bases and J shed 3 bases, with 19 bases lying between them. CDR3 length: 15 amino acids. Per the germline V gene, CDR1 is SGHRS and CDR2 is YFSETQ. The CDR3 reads CASGQGIGGYYGYTF. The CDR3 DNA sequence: TGCGCCAGCGGGCAGGGGATTGGGGGTTACTATGGCTACACCTTC.

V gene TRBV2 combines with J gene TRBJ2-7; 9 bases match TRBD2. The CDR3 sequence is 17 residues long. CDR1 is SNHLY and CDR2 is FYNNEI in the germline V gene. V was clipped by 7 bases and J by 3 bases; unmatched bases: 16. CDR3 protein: CASTRAGGADRGYEQYF. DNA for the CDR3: TGTGCCAGCACCAGAGCGGGGGGCGCCGACCGCGGCTACGAGCAGTACTTC. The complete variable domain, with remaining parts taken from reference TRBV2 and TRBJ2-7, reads EPEVTQTPSHQVTQMGQEVILRCVPISNHLYFYWYRQILGQKVEFLVSFYNNEISEKSEIFDDQFSVERPDGSNFTLKIRSTKLEDSAMYFCASTRAGGADRGYEQYFGPGTRLTVT.

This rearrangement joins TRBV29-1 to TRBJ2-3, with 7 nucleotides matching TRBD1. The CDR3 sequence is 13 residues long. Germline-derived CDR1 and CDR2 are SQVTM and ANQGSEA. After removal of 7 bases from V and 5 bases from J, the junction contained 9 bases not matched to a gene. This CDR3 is CSDDRDGGDTQYF. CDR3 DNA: TGCAGCGACGACAGGGATGGGGGAGATACGCAGTATTTT.

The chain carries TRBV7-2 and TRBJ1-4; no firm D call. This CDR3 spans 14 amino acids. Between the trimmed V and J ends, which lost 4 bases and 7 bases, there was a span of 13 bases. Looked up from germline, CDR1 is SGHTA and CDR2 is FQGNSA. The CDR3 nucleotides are TGTGCCAGCAGCTCCCAACCGAGAAGTGAAAAACTGTTTTTT. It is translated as CASSSQPRSEKLFF.